This note documents a single T cell receptor (beta chain) sequence. The antigen remains unidentified. The sample originates from a study of cytomegalovirus exposure and HLA in healthy donors. Germline trimming cut 6 bases from V and 16 bases from J; bases unmatched to any gene: 11. The germline gives CDR1 SGHNT, CDR2 YENEEA. The CDR3 contains 14 residues. Here immunoSEQ multiplex PCR was the method, and the copy in TCRdb shows in-frame clones only, minus some. Of about 63,000 clones listed, 70% to 90% are singletons. Study-level findings and limits: Most TCR sequences showed up rarely, but some public TCRs showed up in many donors.

Sequenced material: PBMCs. This receptor was identified in a woman between 18 and 30 years old in good health and CMV-seronegative. V is TRBV11-3 and J is TRBJ2-1; 14 positions agree with TRBD2. The CDR3 region is CASSAGLAGAVEFF. In DNA form, the CDR3 reads TGTGCCAGCAGTGCGGGACTAGCGGGGGCCGTCGAATTCTTC.